The clone carrying this TCR beta chain was recorded at least ten times. What it recognizes is unknown. This specimen comes from a study of T cells in Graves' hyperthyroidism and ophthalmopathy. Study-wide context: Peripheral blood draws took place at initial diagnosis, ahead of any treatment. Study-wide results and limits: Peripheral blood also featured most of the thyroid clonotypes expanded above 0.001.

Trimming removed 0 bases at V and 3 bases at J, with 12 bases between. This CDR3 spans 16 amino acids. The germline V gene has CDR1 LNHNV and CDR2 YYDKDF (reference sequence). Using RNA transcripts as the source, TCR beta CDR3 regions were amplified. First-round RT-PCR with HTBI primers amplified the TCR CDR3 region. TCRdb fed the multiplex PCR reads into MiXCR, producing one record per CDR3 protein. The sample has roughly 350,000 distinct CDR3 sequences, around 15% seen once; the top ten hold 34%. Fresh 10 ml peripheral blood yielded PBMCs. The sample consisted of blood. The receptor was isolated from a woman between 40 and 50 years old with Graves' ophthalmopathy. The J gene is TRBJ2-1, the V gene TRBV15; D tentatively reads TRBD1 or TRBD2 (5 bases each). As DNA, the CDR3 is TGTGCCACCAGCAGAGATCGGGGCAGACACTACAATGAGCAGTTCTTC. Translating gives CATSRDRGRHYNEQFF.